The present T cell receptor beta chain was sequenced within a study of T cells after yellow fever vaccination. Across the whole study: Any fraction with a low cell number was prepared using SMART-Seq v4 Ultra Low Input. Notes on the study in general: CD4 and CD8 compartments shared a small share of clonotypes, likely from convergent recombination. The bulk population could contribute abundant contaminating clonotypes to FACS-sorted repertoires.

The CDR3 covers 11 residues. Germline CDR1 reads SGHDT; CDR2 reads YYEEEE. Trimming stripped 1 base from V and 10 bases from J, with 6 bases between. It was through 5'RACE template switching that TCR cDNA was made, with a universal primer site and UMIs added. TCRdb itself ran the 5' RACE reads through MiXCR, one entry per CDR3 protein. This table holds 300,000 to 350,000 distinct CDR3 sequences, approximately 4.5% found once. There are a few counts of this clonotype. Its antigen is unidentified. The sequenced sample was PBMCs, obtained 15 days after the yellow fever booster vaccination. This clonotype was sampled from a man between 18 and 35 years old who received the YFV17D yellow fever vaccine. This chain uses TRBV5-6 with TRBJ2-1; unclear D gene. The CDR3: CASSLIREQFF. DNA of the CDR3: TGTGCCAGCAGCTTGATTCGGGAGCAGTTCTTC.